Sequencing of this TCR beta chain was carried out in a study of blood T cell repertoires in COVID-19 (dated by TCRdb to the early 2020s). Background on the whole study: Samples covering the acute and convalescent phases of COVID-19 were provided by collaborators in the United States, Italy and Spain. The material from the prospective study consisted of cDNA or gDNA derived from T cells, B-cell-depleted T cells, or PBMCs. The dataset comprised deeply sampled blood TCRbeta repertoires from subjects exposed to, actively infected with, or recovered from COVID-19. Where HLA class I and class II types were available, the types were taken from metadata supplied by the sample provider, not from assay-based typing. The repertoires were made available in a free public database intended to serve as a resource for research on the immune response to SARS-CoV-2. Nearly every sample came with metadata listing a de-identified subject ID, COVID-19 status, age in years and sex. The samples were drawn from two sources: the first 160 participants of the ongoing ImmuneRACE study, and 950 to 1,500 subjects contributed by 6 global collaborators.

The immunoSEQ Assay, a bias-controlled multiplex PCR, was used to amplify TCRbeta CDR3 regions from genomic DNA. As for how the authors treated the data: Nucleated cell counts per sample were estimated from amplification of reference gene primers within the assay. To quantify the absolute abundance of each unique TCRbeta CDR3 rearrangement, sequence reads were collapsed and filtered. Productive Simpson clonality was computed per sample as the square root of Simpson's diversity index over productive rearrangements. Held by TCRdb, this immuneACCESS table contains in-frame sequences only and omits some clones. Under half of the omission traces to an unresolved V gene where checked; the cause of the rest is unknown. That table gives V, J and clone size, and the DNA gave D and trimming. The table for this sample lists fewer than 200,000 clones; roughly 88% of them were counted only once. Together, the top ten hold roughly 9.8% of the sample.

Broader findings and caveats from the paper: Clinical and demographic metadata were provided uncurated, with the amount varying by source and participant.

Concerning this clone: The specificity of this receptor is unknown. One base away there is no much larger clone; base qualities are not given.

Collaborating institutions collected whole blood in K2EDTA tubes following their own protocols. For TCRbeta analysis, collaborators shipped samples as frozen whole blood, isolated PBMCs, or DNA extracted from either of those sample types. This TCR was recovered from a woman aged 80 or older with acute or convalescent COVID-19. The specimen was peripheral blood.

The CDR3 region has the sequence CAWSASRSYNSPLHF. The nucleotide sequence reads as follows: TGTGCCTGGAGCGCGTCCAGGTCCTATAATTCACCCCTCCACTTT. Recombination joined TRBV30 with TRBJ1-6, with the D gene call left open. V sheds 3 bases and J sheds 1 base, leaving 10 bases between their ends. Based on the germline V gene (reference sequence), the CDR1 and CDR2 sequences are GTSNPN and SVGIG. The cysteine opens and the phenylalanine closes a CDR3 of 15 amino acids. CDR3 DNA is the only sequence kept; it has 45 bases, read in frame from the first base.